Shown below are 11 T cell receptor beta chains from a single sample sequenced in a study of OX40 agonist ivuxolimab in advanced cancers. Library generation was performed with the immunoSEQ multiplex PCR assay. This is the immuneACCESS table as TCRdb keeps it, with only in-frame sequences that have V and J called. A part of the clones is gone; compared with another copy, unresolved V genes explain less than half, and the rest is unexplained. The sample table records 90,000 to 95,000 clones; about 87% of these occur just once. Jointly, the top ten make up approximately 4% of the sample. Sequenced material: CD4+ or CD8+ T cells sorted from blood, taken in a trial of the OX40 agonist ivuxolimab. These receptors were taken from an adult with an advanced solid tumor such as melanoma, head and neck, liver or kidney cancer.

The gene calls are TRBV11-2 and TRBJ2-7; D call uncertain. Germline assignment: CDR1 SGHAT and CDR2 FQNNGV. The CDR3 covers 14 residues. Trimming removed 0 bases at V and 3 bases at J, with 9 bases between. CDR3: CASSLDWRSYEQYF. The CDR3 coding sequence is TGTGCCAGCAGCTTAGACTGGCGGAGCTACGAGCAGTACTTC.

CDR3 nucleotide sequence: TGTGCCAGTAGTCTAGGGGGCATGAACACTGAAGCTTTCTTT. Residues: CASSLGGMNTEAFF. The V gene is TRBV19, the J gene TRBJ1-1, with 7 bases fitting TRBD1. Trimming took 5 bases from V and 0 from J; bases not matched to a gene: 3. The CDR3 runs 14 residues. CDR1 is LNHDA and CDR2 is SQIVND in the germline V gene (reference sequence).

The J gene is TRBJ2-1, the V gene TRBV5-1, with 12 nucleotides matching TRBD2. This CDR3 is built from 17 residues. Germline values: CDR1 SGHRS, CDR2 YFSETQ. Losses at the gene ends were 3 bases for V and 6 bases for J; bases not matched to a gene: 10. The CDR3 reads CASSWTPSGRASNEQFF. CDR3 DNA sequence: TGCGCCAGCAGCTGGACCCCTAGCGGGAGGGCCTCCAATGAGCAGTTCTTC.

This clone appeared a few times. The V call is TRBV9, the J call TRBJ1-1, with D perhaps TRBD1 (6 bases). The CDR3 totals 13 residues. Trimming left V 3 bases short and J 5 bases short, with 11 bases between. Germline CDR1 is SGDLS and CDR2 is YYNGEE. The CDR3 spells CASSAVTGTEAFF. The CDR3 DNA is TGTGCCAGCAGCGCGGTAACAGGGACTGAAGCTTTCTTT.

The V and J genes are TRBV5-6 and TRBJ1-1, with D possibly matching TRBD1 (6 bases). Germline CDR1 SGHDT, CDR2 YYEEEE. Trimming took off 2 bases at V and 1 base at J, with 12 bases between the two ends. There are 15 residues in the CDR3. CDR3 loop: CASSLPTGANTEAFF. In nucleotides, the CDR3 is TGTGCCAGCAGCTTACCGACAGGCGCGAACACTGAAGCTTTCTTT.

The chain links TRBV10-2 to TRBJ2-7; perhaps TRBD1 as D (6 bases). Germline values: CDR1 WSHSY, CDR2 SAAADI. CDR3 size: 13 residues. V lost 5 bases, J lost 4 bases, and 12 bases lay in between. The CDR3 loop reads CASSSQDSYEQYV. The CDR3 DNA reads TGCGCCAGCAGTTCCCAGGACAGTTACGAGCAGTACGTC.

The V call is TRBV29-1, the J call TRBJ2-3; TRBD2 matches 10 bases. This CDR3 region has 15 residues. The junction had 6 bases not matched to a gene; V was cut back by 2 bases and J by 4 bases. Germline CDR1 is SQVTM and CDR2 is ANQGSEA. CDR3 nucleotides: TGCAGCGTTGAAAGAGCGGGAGGGGTTTCAGATACGCAGTATTTT. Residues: CSVERAGGVSDTQYF.

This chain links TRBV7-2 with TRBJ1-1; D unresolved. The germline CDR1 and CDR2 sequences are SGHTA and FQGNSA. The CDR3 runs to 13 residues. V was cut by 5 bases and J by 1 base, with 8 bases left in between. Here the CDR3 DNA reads TGTGCCAGCAGCCAGGTTAGGAACACTGAAGCTTTCTTT. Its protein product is CASSQVRNTEAFF. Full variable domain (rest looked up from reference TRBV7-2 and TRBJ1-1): GAGVSQSPSNKVTEKGKDVELRCDPISGHTALYWYRQSLGQGLEFLIYFQGNSAPDKSGLPSDRFSAERTGGSVSTLTIQRTQQEDSAVYLCASSQVRNTEAFFGQGTRLTVV.

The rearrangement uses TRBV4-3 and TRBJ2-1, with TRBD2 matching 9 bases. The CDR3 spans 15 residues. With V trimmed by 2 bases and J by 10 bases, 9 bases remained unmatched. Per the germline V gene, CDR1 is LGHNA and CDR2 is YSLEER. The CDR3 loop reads CASSQLTSGPIEQFF. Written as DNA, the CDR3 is TGCGCCAGCAGCCAACTGACTAGCGGCCCGATCGAGCAGTTCTTC.

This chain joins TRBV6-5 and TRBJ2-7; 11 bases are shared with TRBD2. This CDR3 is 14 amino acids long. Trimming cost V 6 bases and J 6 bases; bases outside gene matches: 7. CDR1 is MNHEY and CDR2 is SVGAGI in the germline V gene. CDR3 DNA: TGTGCCAGCAGCTTACTAGCGGGAGCTTCCGAGCAGTACTTC. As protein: CASSLLAGASEQYF.

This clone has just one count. DNA of the CDR3: TGTGCCAGCAGCGTTGGGATCCCCACCGGGGAGCTGTTTTTT. As protein: CASSVGIPTGELFF. The V gene is TRBV9, the J gene TRBJ2-2, with no clear D. CDR1 is SGDLS, CDR2 YYNGEE, per germline. Trimming removed 2 bases from V and 4 bases from J, with 9 bases in between. CDR3 size: 14 residues.